The entry below gives a single T cell receptor beta chain sequence along with its context. In its sample, this clone was seen once. Its recognized antigen is unknown. Within one base of it there is no much larger clone, and no base qualities were kept. Libraries were built with the immunoSEQ multiplex PCR assay. High-throughput TCR-beta CDR3 sequencing of genomic DNA from most patients was performed by Adaptive Biotechnologies. Concerning the study's data processing: Adaptive's ImmunoSEQ software was the source of the TCR sequencing data for 18 patients, while a few other patients were processed with MiXCR and VDJtools. CDR3 nucleotide sequences shared by donor and recipient were removed because the origin of these sequences could not be assigned. At least 2-fold expansion over unstimulated cells and a minimum CFSE-low frequency of 0.002% (template counts) or 0.001% (read counts) were required for clones to be classified as alloreactive. Clones were considered mappable if detected in sequenced pre-transplant spleen, lymph node, or MLR CFSE-low populations of the donor or recipient. The cumulative frequency of alloreactive clones was calculated as a percentage of all sequences, weighted by copy number. TCRdb took over this immuneACCESS table, retaining in-frame rearrangements with V and J assigned. Such tables are incomplete; in checked studies, under half of the missing clones stem from an unresolved V gene, and the remainder is unexplained. V and J calls plus clone size are reproduced from that table; the DNA served to infer D and trimming. This sample has thousands of clones in its table, and about two thirds of those were observed once. Together, the top ten hold about 13% of the sample.

V ends up 4 bases short and J 6 bases short, with an unmatched junction base count of 9. CDR1 and CDR2, looked up from the germline V gene, are LGHNA and YNFKEQ. Reading from cysteine to phenylalanine, the CDR3 counts 15 amino acids. Only the CDR3 portion is preserved as DNA: 45 bases, with reading frame beginning at the first base. The data are from a study of graft-versus-host responses after intestinal transplantation (dated by TCRdb to about 2021). Study-level background: Multivisceral, liver-intestinal, or isolated intestinal transplants were received by the recipients. Rather than going through the commercial service, samples from three later patients were sequenced in-house on an Illumina MiSeq and processed with MiXCR. A cohort of approximately 24 intestinal transplant recipients, including one retransplant, was enrolled, and a few patients lacking pretransplant specimens were excluded. A peak of at least 4% donor T cells among recipient peripheral blood mononuclear cells was the definition used for donor T cell macrochimerism. Alloreactive clones were identified by sequencing pre-transplant mixed lymphocyte reaction products and comparing these products with unstimulated pre-transplant donor and recipient T cells. Bulk TCR-beta CDR3 sequencing was used to track graft-versus-host and host-versus-graft alloreactive T cell clones in the graft, circulation and bone marrow after intestinal transplantation. Every recipient was given anti-thymocyte globulin induction, followed by around three years of maintenance tacrolimus and steroids.

What the work shows at the level of the full study, not this receptor alone: The relatively low number and heterogeneity of intestinal transplant patients limited the conclusions. GvH clones were found in recipient bone marrow, and some of the GvH clones appeared earlier in ileal mucosa or blood, which is consistent with an intestinal mucosal origin. High GvH to HvG T cell clonal ratios were observed in the allografts of patients with donor T cell macrochimerism. Early after transplant, peak levels of circulating GvH clones were associated with declines in HvG clones.

Dithiothreitol, EDTA incubations and collagenase D digestion were used to isolate intraepithelial and lamina propria lymphocytes from graft specimens. Serial intestinal graft biopsy specimens collected up to 600 days after transplant underwent bulk TCR-beta sequencing. This clonotype was sampled from a human patient who received an intestinal transplant, so some T cells may come from the graft donor. Sample: ileum tissue, taken around 250 days after intestinal transplant. The V and J genes are TRBV4-2 and TRBJ2-3; TRBD1 fits 8 bases in the junction. The DNA sequence is as follows: TGTGCCAGCAGCCCCGGACAGGGAAAAGGGGATACGCAGTATTTT. Its translation reads: CASSPGQGKGDTQYF.